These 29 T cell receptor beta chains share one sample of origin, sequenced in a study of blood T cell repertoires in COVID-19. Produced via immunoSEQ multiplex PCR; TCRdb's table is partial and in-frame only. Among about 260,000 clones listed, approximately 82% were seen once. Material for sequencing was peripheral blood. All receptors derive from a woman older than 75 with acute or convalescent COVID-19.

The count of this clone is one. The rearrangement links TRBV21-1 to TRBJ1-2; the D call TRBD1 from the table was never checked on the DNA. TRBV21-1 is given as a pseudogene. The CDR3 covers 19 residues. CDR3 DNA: TGTGCCAGCAGCAAAGAAGGAACAGGGGGCCCGAGGACTAACTATGGCTACACCTTC. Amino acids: CASSKEGTGGPRTNYGYTF.

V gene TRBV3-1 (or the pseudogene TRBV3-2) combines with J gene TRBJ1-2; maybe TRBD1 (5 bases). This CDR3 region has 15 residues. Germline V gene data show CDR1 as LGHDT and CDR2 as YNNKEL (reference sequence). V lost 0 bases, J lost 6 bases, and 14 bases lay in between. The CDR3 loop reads CASSQDLVGTDGYTF. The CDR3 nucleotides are TGTGCCAGCAGCCAAGATCTAGTCGGGACTGATGGCTACACCTTC.

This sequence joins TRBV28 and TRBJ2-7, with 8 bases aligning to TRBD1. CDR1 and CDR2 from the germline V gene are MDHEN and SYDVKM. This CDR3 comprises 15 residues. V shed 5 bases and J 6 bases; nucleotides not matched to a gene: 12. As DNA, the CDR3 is TGTGCCAGCAGTCATCCCGGGACAGGATCAGCCGAGCAGTACTTC. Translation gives CASSHPGTGSAEQYF.

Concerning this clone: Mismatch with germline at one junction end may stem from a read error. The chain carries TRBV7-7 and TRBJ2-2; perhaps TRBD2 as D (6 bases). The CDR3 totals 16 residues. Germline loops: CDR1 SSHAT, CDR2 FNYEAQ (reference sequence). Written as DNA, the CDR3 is TGTGCTAGCAGCTGGCGGGATACAGGGAACACCGGGGAGCTGTTTTTT. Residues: CASSWRDTGNTGELFF. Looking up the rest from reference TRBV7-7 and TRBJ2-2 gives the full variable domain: GAGVSQSPRYKVTKRGQDVTLRCDPISSHATLYWYQQALGQGPEFLTYFNYEAQPDKSGLPSDRFSAERPEGSISTLTIQRTEQRDSAMYRCASSWRDTGNTGELFFGEGSRLTVL.

The CDR3 DNA is TGTGCCAGCAGTCTCGGGACTAGCGGGATTTCCGCCTACGAGCAGTACTTC. This gives the protein CASSLGTSGISAYEQYF. The genes are TRBV27 and TRBJ2-7, with 13 bases lining up with TRBD2. CDR3 size: 17 residues. V was clipped by 5 bases and J by 2 bases; unmatched bases: 9. Germline assignment: CDR1 MNHEY and CDR2 SMNVEV (reference sequence).

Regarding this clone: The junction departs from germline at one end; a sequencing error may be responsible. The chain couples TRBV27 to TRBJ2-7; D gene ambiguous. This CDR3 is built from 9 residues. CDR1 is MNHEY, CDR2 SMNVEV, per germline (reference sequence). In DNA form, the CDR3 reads TGTGCCAGCAGTTTATCGAGTCCCTTC. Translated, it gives CASSLSSPF.

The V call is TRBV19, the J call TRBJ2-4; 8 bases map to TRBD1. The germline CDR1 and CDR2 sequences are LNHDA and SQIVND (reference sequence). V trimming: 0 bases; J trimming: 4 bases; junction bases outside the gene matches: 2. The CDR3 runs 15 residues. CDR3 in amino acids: CASSIDRTGKNIQYF. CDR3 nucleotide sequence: TGTGCCAGTAGTATAGATCGGACAGGGAAAAACATTCAGTACTTC.

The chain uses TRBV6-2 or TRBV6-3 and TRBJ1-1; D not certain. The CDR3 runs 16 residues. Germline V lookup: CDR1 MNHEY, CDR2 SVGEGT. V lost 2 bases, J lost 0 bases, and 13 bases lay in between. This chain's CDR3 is CASSYRPRQLNTEAFF. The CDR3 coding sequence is TGTGCCAGCAGTTACCGCCCGAGGCAGCTGAACACTGAAGCTTTCTTT.

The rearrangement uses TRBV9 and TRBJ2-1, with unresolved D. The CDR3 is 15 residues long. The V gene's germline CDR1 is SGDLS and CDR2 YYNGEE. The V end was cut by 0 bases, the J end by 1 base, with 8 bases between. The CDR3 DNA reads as TGTGCCAGCAGCGTAGGATTCGGGTCCTACAATGAGCAGTTCTTC. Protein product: CASSVGFGSYNEQFF.

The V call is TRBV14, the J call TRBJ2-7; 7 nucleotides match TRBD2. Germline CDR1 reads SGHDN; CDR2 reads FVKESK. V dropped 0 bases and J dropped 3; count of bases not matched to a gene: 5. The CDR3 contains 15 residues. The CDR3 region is CASSQDLAGDYEQYF. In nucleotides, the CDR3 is TGTGCCAGCAGCCAAGATTTGGCGGGAGACTACGAGCAGTACTTC.

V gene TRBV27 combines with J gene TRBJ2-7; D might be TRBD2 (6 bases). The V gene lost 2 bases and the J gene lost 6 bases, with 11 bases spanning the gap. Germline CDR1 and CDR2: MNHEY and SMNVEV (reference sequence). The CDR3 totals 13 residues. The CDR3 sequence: CASSLGLASEQYF. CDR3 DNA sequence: TGTGCCAGCAGTTTAGGCCTAGCGAGCGAGCAGTACTTC.

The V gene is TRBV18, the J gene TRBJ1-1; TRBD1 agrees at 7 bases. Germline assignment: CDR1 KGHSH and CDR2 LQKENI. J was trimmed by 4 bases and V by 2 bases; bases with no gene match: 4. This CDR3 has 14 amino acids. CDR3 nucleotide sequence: TGTGCCAGCTCACCAGTCCAGGGGGGCACTGAAGCTTTCTTT. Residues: CASSPVQGGTEAFF.

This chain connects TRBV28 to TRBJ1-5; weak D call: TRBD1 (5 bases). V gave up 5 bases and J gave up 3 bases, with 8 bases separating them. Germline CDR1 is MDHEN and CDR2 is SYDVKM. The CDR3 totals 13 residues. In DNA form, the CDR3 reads TGTGCCAGCAGTGGCGGGGCCAATCAGCCCCAGCATTTT. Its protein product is CASSGGANQPQHF. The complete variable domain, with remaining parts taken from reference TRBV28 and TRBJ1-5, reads DVKVTQSSRYLVKRTGEKVFLECVQDMDHENMFWYRQDPGLGLRLIYFSYDVKMKEKGDIPEGYSVSREKKERFSLILESASTNQTSMYLCASSGGANQPQHFGDGTRLSIL.

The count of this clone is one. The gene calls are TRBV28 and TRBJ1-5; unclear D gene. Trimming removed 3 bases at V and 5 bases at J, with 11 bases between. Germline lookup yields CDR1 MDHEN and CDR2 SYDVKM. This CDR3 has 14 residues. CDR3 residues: CASSFESGYQPQHF. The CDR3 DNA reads TGTGCCAGCAGTTTTGAGTCGGGTTATCAGCCCCAGCATTTT.

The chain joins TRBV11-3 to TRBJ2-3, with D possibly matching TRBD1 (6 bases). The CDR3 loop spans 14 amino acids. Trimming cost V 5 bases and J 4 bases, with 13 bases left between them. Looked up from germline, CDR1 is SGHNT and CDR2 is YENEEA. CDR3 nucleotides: TGTGCCAGCAGCCTAGTACAGGGTTCAGATACGCAGTATTTT. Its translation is CASSLVQGSDTQYF.

CDR3 sequence (DNA): TGCGCCAGCAGCCAAGAATACCATAGGGGCAACGAGCAGTACTTC. Amino acids: CASSQEYHRGNEQYF. The V and J genes are TRBV4-1 and TRBJ2-7; D might be TRBD1 (5 bases). V was cut by 0 bases and J by 5 bases, with 14 bases left in between. CDR1 is MGHRA, CDR2 YSYEKL, per germline. This CDR3 comprises 15 residues.

The CDR3 DNA follows: TGTGCCAGCAGCTTTGGGCTGGACAGGGGAGAGACCCAGTACTTC. Protein sequence: CASSFGLDRGETQYF. The rearrangement links TRBV5-4 to TRBJ2-5; TRBD1 matches at 9 bases. Germline CDR1 reads SGHNT; CDR2 reads YYREEE (reference sequence). The CDR3 is 15 amino acids. V shed 2 bases, J shed 4 bases, and the junction held 6 bases outside the gene matches.

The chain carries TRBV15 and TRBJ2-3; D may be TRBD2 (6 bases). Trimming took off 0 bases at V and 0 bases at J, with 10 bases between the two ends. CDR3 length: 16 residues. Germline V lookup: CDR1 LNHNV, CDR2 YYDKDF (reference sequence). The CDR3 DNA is TGTGCCACCAGCAGAGAGAAGCGGGCAAGCACAGATACGCAGTATTTT. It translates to CATSREKRASTDTQYF.

The CDR3 is CASSRVGGAYEQYF. CDR3 coding DNA: TGTGCCAGCAGTCGGGTAGGGGGGGCCTACGAGCAGTACTTC. The J gene is TRBJ2-7, the V gene TRBV7-2; possible D gene TRBD2, 7 bases. Trimming took 6 bases from V and 2 from J, leaving 14 bases between them. Per germline, CDR1 SGHTA and CDR2 FQGNSA. The CDR3 length is 14 residues.

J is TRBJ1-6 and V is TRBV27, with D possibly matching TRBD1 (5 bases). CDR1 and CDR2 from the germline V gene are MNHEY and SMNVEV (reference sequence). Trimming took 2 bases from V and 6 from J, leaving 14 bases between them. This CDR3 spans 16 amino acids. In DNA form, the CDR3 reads TGTGCCAGCAGTTTAGCAGGGCTAGGGTTTAATTCACCCCTCCACTTT. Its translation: CASSLAGLGFNSPLHF.

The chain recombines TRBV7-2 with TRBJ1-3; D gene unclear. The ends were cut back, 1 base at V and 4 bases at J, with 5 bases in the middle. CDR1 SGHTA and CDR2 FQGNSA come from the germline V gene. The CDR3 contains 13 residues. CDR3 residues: CASSLETGNTIYF. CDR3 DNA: TGTGCCAGCAGCTTAGAAACAGGAAACACCATATATTTT.

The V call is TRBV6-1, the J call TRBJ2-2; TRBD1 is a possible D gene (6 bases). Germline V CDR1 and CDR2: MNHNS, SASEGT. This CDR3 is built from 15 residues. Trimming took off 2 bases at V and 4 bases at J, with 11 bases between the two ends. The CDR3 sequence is CASSEHQGSTGELFF. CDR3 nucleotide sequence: TGTGCCAGCAGTGAACACCAGGGGAGCACCGGGGAGCTGTTTTTT.

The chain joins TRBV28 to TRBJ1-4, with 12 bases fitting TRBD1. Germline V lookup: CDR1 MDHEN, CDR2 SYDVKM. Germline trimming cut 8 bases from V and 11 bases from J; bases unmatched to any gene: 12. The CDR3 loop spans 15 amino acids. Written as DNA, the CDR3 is TGTGCCAGCGAAGCCACCGGGACAGGGGGCAGGAAACTGTTTTTT. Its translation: CASEATGTGGRKLFF.

The CDR3 spells CASPPEPPSYEQYF. The CDR3 nucleotides are TGTGCCAGCCCCCCGGAGCCTCCCTCCTACGAGCAGTACTTC. The V gene is TRBV28, the J gene TRBJ2-7, with unresolved D. V dropped 8 bases and J dropped 0 bases, with 14 bases sitting between them. Germline loops: CDR1 MDHEN, CDR2 SYDVKM. The CDR3 length is 14 residues.

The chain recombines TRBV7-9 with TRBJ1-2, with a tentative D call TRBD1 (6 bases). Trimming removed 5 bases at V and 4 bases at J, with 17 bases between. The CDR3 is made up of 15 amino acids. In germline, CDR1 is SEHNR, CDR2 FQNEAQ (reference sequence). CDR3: CASSPHREPLYGYTF. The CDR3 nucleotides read TGTGCCAGCAGCCCTCACAGGGAACCCCTCTATGGCTACACCTTC.

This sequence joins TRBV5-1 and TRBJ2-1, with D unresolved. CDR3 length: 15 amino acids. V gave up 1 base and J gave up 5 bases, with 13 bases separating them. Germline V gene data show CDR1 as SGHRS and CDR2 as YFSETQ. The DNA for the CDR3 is TGCGCCAGCAGCTTGCCCAGATACCCCCACAATGAGCAGTTCTTC. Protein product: CASSLPRYPHNEQFF.

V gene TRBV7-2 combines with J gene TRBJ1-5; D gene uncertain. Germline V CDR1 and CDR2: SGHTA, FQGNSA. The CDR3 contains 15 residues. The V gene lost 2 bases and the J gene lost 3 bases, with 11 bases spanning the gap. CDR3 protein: CASSLFNQVNQPQHF. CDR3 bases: TGTGCCAGCAGCTTATTCAACCAGGTCAATCAGCCCCAGCATTTT.

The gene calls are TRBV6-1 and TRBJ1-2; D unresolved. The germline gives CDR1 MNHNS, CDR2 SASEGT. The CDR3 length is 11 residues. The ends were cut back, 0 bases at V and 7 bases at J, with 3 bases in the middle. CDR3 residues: CASSEALGYTF. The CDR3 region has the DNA TGTGCCAGCAGTGAAGCCCTTGGCTACACCTTC.

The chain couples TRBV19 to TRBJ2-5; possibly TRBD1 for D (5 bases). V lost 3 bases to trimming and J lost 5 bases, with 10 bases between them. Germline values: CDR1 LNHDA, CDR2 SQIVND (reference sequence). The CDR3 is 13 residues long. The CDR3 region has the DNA TGTGCCAGTAGTATTGCGAAGGGGGAGACCCAGTACTTC. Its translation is CASSIAKGETQYF.